This is a list of T cell receptor beta chains from one sample in a study of TIL therapy for anti-PD-1-resistant metastatic lung cancer. Using immunoSEQ multiplex PCR, the repertoire was profiled, and TCRdb retains in-frame clones only, with some absent. The table shows 25,000 to 40,000 clones, with 74% occurring only once. The material was blood, obtained at baseline. These receptors were taken from a woman aged 30-85 years with non-small cell lung cancer. Each CDR3 is given with its conserved first and last residue. A D gene is named only where the DNA matches it firmly. For some rows the clone size is stated as once, few or many, or as a class when expanded; others skip it.

15 | TRBJ1-1 | NA | NA | TRBV5-6 | CASSLVGAGNTEAFF | TGTGCCAGCAGCTTGGTGGGGGCGGGGAACACTGAAGCTTTCTTT
12 | TRBJ1-1 | NA | NA | TRBV28 | CASSGGERLAFF | TGTGCCAGCAGTGGCGGAGAGCGATTGGCTTTCTTT
16 | TRBJ2-2 | NA | NA | TRBV4-1 | CASSQDPRFYTGELFF | TGCGCCAGCAGCCAAGATCCCCGCTTTTACACCGGGGAGCTGTTTTTT
12 | TRBJ2-7 | TRBD1 | NA | TRBV11-3 | CASVTRGHEQYF | TGTGCCAGCGTGACGAGGGGGCACGAGCAGTACTTC
16 | TRBJ2-2 | NA | NA | TRBV7-9 | CASTLMGGLGTGELFF | TGTGCCAGCACCCTAATGGGGGGGCTTGGCACCGGGGAGCTGTTTTTT
14 | TRBJ2-1 | TRBD2 | NA | TRBV4-2 | CASSQERTRNEQFF | TGTGCCAGCAGCCAAGAAAGGACTAGGAATGAGCAGTTCTTC
18 | TRBJ2-7 | TRBD2 | NA | TRBV7-2 | CASSLARRTSGRPYEQYF | TGTGCCAGCAGCTTAGCGCGTAGGACTAGCGGGAGGCCCTACGAGCAGTACTTC
13 | TRBJ2-1 | NA | NA | TRBV27 | CASSSTNKNEQFF | TGTGCCAGCAGTTCCACAAACAAAAATGAGCAGTTCTTC
16 | TRBJ2-5 | NA | NA | TRBV27 | CASSFGQSGSQETQYF | TGTGCCAGCAGTTTTGGGCAAAGCGGCTCACAAGAGACCCAGTACTTC
13 | TRBJ2-2 | NA | NA | TRBV9 | CASSVGGRGELFF | TGTGCCAGCAGCGTAGGAGGACGGGGGGAGCTGTTTTTT
15 | TRBJ2-3 | NA | NA | TRBV30 | CAWSRFSGFTDTQYF | TGTGCCTGGAGTAGATTTAGCGGTTTCACAGATACGCAGTATTTT
15 | TRBJ2-1 | TRBD1 | NA | TRBV5-1 | CASSSSFGTGNEQFF | TGCGCCAGCAGCTCCTCGTTTGGGACAGGGAACGAGCAGTTCTTC
11 | TRBJ1-3 | NA | NA | TRBV2 | CASRLGNTIYF | TGTGCCAGCAGATTAGGAAACACCATATATTTT
15 | TRBJ2-3 | NA | NA | TRBV4-1 | CASSRVIEALDAQYF | TGCGCCAGCAGCCGGGTAATAGAAGCCCTGGACGCGCAGTATTTT
15 | TRBJ2-2 | TRBD1 | NA | TRBV7-6 | CASGGQGPVAGELFF | TGTGCCAGCGGTGGACAGGGCCCGGTCGCCGGGGAGCTGTTTTTT
15 | TRBJ2-1 | NA | NA | TRBV5-1 | CASSLPGDSYNEQFF | TGCGCCAGCAGCCTACCAGGTGACTCCTACAATGAGCAGTTCTTC
11 | TRBJ1-2 | NA | NA | TRBV6-1 | CASNRLYGYTF | TGTGCCAGCAACAGACTCTATGGCTACACCTTC
13 | TRBJ2-5 | NA | few | TRBV10-2 | CASSESYEGIQYF | TGCGCCAGCAGTGAGTCGTATGAGGGGATCCAGTACTTC
13 | TRBJ1-2 | NA | NA | TRBV7-2 | CASSPGREYGYTF | TGTGCCAGCAGCCCCGGGAGAGAGTATGGCTACACCTTC
16 | TRBJ2-1 | TRBD2 | NA | TRBV25-1 | CASSETSGRYYNEQFF | TGTGCCAGCAGTGAGACTAGCGGGAGGTATTACAATGAGCAGTTCTTC
15 | TRBJ2-5 | NA | NA | TRBV15 | CATSRDRGTVETQYF | TGTGCCACCAGCAGAGATCGCGGGACAGTAGAGACCCAGTACTTC
12 | TRBJ2-7 | NA | NA | TRBV7-9 | CASSLVSYEQYF | TGTGCCAGCAGTTTAGTTAGCTACGAGCAGTACTTC